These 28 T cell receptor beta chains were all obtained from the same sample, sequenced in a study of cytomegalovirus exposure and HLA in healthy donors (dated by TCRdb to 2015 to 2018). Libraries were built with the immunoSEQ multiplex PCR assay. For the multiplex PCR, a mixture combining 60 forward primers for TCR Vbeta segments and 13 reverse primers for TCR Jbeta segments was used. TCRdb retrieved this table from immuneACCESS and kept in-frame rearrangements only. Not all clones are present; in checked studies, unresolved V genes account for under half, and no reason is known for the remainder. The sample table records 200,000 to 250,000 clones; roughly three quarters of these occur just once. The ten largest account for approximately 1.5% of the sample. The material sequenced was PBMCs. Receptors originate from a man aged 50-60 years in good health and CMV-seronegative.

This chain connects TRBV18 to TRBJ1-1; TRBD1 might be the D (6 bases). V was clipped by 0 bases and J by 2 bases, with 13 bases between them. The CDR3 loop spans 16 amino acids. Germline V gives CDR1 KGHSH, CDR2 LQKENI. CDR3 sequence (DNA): TGTGCCAGCTCACCACCAACAGGGACCTTCAACACTGAAGCTTTCTTT. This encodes CASSPPTGTFNTEAFF.

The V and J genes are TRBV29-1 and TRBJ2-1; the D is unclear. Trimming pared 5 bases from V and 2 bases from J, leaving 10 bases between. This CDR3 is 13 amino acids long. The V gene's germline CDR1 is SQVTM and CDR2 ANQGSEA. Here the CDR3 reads CSVTVTTYNEQFF. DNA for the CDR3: TGCAGCGTTACTGTTACCACCTACAATGAGCAGTTCTTC.

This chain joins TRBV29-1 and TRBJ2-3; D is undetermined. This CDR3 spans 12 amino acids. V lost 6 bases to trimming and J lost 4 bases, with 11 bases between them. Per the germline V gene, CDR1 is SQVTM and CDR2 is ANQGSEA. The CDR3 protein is CSVAAISDTQYF. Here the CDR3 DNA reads TGCAGCGTCGCCGCGATTTCAGATACGCAGTATTTT.

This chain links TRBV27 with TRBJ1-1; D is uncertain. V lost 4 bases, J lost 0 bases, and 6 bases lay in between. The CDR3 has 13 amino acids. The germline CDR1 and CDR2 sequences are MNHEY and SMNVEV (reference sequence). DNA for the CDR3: TGTGCCAGCAGTTCCCAGGTGAACACTGAAGCTTTCTTT. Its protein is CASSSQVNTEAFF.

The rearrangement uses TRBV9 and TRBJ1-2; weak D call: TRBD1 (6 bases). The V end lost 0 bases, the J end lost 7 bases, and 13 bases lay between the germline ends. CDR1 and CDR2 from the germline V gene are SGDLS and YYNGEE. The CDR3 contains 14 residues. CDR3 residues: CASSVGIQGRGYTF. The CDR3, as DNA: TGTGCCAGCAGCGTAGGAATACAGGGTCGTGGCTACACCTTC.

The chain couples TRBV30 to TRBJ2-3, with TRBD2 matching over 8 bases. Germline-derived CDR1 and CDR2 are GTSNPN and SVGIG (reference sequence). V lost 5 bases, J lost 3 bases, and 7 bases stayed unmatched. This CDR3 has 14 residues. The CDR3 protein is CAWDSGSGTDTQYF. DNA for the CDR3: TGTGCCTGGGACAGCGGGAGTGGAACAGATACGCAGTATTTT.

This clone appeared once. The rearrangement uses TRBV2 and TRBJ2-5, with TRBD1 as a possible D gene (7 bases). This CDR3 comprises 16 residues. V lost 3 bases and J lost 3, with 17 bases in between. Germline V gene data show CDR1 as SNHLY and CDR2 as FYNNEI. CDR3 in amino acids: CASSDARQGGKETQYF. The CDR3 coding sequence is TGTGCCAGCAGTGACGCGAGGCAGGGGGGTAAAGAGACCCAGTACTTC.

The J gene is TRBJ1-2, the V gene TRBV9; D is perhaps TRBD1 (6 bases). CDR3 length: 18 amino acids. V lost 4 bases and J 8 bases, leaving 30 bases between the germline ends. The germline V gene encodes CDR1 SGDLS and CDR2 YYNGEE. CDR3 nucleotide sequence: TGTGCCAGCAGCTCCAGAGCCCCCACACAGGGTATAGGGCGCGGCTACACCTTC. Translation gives CASSSRAPTQGIGRGYTF.

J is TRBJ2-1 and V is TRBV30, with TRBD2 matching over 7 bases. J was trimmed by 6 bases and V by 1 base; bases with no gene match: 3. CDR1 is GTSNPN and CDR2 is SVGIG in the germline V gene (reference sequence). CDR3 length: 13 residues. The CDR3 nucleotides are TGTGCCTGGAGTGGCGGGAGTGGCAATGAGCAGTTCTTC. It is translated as CAWSGGSGNEQFF.

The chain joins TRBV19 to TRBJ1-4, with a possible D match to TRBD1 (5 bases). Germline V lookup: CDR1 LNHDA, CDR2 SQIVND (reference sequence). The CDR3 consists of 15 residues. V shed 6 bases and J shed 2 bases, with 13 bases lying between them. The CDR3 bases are TGTGCCAGTAGGTCCGAGGGGAGGACTAATGAAAAACTGTTTTTT. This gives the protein CASRSEGRTNEKLFF.

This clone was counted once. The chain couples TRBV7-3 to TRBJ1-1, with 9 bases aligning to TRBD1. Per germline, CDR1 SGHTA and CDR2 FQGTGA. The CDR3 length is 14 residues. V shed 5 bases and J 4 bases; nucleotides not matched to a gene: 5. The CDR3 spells CASSLSGQGTEAFF. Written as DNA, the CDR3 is TGTGCCAGCAGCCTGTCGGGACAGGGCACTGAAGCTTTCTTT.

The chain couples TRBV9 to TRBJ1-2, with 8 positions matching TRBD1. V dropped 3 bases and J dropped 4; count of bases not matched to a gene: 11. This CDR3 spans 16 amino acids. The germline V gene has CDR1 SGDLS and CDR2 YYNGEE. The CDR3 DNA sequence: TGTGCCAGCAGCGCCTCAGGACAGGGTCTGATCTATGGCTACACCTTC. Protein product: CASSASGQGLIYGYTF.

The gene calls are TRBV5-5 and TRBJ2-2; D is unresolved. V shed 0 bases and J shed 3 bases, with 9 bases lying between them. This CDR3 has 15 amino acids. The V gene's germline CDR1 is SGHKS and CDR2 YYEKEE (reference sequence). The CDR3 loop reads CASSLGAYDTGELFF. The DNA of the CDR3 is TGTGCCAGCAGCTTGGGGGCATACGACACCGGGGAGCTGTTTTTT. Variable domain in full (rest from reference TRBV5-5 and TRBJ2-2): DAGVTQSPTHLIKTRGQQVTLRCSPISGHKSVSWYQQVLGQGPQFIFQYYEKEERGRGNFPDRFSARQFPNYSSELNVNALLLGDSALYLCASSLGAYDTGELFFGEGSRLTVL.

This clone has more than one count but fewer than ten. The CDR3 nucleotides read TGCGCCAGCAGCTTGGGGACTAGCGGGAGGCGCCGGGGGAATGAGCAGTTCTTC. As protein: CASSLGTSGRRRGNEQFF. The chain couples TRBV5-1 to TRBJ2-1; 14 bases match TRBD2. V dropped 0 bases and J dropped 7; count of bases not matched to a gene: 9. This CDR3 is 18 amino acids long. The germline V gene encodes CDR1 SGHRS and CDR2 YFSETQ.

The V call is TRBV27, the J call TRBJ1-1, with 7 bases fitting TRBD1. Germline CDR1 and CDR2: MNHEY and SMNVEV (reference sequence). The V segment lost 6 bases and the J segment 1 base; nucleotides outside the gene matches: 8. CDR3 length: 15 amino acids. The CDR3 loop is CASRQSGQRNTEAFF. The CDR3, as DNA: TGTGCCAGCAGACAATCGGGACAGAGGAACACTGAAGCTTTCTTT.

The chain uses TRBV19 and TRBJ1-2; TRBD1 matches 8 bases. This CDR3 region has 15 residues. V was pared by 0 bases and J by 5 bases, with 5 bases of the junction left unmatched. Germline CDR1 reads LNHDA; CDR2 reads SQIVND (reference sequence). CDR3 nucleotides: TGTGCCAGTAGTATAGATGGAACAGGGGGATATGGCTACACCTTC. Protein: CASSIDGTGGYGYTF.

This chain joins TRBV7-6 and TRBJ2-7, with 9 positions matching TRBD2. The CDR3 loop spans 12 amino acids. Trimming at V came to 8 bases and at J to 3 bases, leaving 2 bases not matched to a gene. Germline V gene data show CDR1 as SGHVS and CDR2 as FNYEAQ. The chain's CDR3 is CASGTSSYEQYF. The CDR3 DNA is TGTGCCAGCGGGACTAGCAGCTACGAGCAGTACTTC.

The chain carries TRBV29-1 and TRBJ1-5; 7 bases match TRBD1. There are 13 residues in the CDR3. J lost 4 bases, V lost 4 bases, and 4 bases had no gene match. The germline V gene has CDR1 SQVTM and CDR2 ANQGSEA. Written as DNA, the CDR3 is TGCAGCGTTGCGTCGACAGGGAATCAGCCCCAGCATTTT. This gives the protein CSVASTGNQPQHF.

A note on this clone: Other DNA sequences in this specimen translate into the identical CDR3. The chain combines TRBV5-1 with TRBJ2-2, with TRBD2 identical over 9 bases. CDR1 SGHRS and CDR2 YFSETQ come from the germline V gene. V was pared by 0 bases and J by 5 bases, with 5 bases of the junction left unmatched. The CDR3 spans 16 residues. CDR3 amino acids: CASSLVGSGSTGELFF. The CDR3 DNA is TGCGCCAGCAGCTTGGTGGGTAGCGGGAGTACCGGGGAGCTGTTTTTT.

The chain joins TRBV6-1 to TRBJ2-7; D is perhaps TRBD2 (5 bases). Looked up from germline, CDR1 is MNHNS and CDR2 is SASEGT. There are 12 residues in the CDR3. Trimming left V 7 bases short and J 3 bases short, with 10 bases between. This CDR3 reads CASTKTSYEQYF. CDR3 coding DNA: TGTGCCAGCACTAAAACTAGCTACGAGCAGTACTTC.

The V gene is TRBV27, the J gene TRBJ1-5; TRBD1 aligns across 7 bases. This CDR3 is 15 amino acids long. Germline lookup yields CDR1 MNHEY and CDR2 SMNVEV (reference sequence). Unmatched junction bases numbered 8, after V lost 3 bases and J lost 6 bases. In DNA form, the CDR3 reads TGTGCCAGCAGTTTGATGCAGGGGGAGTTTCAGCCCCAGCATTTT. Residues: CASSLMQGEFQPQHF.

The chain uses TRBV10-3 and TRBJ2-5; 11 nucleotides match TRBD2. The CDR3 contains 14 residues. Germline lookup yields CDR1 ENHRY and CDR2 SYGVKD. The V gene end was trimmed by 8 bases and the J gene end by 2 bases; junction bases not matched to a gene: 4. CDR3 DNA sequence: TGTGCCATCGGGACTAGCGGTCCTCAAGAGACCCAGTACTTC. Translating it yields CAIGTSGPQETQYF.

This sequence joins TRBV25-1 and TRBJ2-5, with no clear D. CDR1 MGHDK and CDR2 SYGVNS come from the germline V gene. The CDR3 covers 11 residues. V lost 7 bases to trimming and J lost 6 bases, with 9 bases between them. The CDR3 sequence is CASIQNKTQYF. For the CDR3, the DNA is TGTGCCAGCATCCAGAATAAGACCCAGTACTTC.

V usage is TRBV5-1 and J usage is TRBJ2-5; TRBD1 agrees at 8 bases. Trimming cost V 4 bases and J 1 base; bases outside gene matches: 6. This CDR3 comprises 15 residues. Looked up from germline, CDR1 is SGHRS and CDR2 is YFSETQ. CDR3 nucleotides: TGCGCCAGCAGCCAACAGGGGGGATCCCAAGAGACCCAGTACTTC. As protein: CASSQQGGSQETQYF. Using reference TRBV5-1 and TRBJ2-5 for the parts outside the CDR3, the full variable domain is KAGVTQTPRYLIKTRGQQVTLSCSPISGHRSVSWYQQTPGQGLQFLFEYFSETQRNKGNFPGRFSGRQFSNSRSEMNVSTLELGDSALYLCASSQQGGSQETQYFGPGTRLLVL.

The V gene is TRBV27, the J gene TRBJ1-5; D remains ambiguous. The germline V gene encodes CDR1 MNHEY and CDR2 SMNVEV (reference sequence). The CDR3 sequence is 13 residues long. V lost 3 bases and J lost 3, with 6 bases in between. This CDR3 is CASSFGLNQPQHF. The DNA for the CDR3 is TGTGCCAGCAGTTTCGGACTCAATCAGCCCCAGCATTTT.

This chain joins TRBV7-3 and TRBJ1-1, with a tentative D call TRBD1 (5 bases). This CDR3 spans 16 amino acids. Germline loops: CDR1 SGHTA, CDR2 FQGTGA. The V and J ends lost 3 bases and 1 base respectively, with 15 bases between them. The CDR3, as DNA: TGTGCCAGCAGCTTCGGTGGGGCGGGGCAGAACACTGAAGCTTTCTTT. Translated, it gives CASSFGGAGQNTEAFF.

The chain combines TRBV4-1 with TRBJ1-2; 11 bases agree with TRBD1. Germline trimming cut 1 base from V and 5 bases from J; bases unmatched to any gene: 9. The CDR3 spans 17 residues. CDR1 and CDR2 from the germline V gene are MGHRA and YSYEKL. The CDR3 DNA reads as TGCGCCAGCAGCCAAGGGACAGGGGGCGACGTAAGGTATGGCTACACCTTC. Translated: CASSQGTGGDVRYGYTF.

As DNA, the CDR3 is TGTGCCGGAGGAGGACTAGCGGGAGGGCCCGGTGAGGAGACCCAGTACTTC. Translation: CAGGGLAGGPGEETQYF. This chain joins TRBV2 and TRBJ2-5; TRBD2 matches 15 bases. The CDR3 extends over 17 amino acids. The V segment lost 11 bases and the J segment 5 bases; nucleotides outside the gene matches: 15. Per the germline V gene, CDR1 is SNHLY and CDR2 is FYNNEI.